One and the same sample provided the 30 T cell receptor beta chains below, sequenced in a study of early T cells in non-severe SARS-CoV-2 infection. TCRdb re-analysed the 5' RACE reads in MiXCR, keeping a single row per CDR3 protein. The repertoire holds 65,000 to 95,000 distinct CDR3 sequences, with over 4% as singletons. The input for sequencing was whole blood, taken at baseline. The receptor set was obtained from an adult who was a healthcare worker with PCR-confirmed SARS-CoV-2 infection or an uninfected control (not recorded which).

This clonotype was detected a few times. The gene calls are TRBV15 and TRBJ2-5, with 12 bases that match TRBD2. V was pared by 0 bases and J by 4 bases, with 6 bases of the junction left unmatched. The CDR3 totals 17 residues. Germline loops: CDR1 LNHNV, CDR2 YYDKDF (reference sequence). This CDR3 is CATSRDLLAGGRETQYF. The CDR3 region has the DNA TGTGCCACCAGCAGAGATCTGCTAGCGGGAGGGAGAGAGACCCAGTACTTC.

In regard to this clonotype: A much larger clone sits a single nucleotide away, making a read error possible. The chain recombines TRBV20-1 with TRBJ2-5; 9 nucleotides line up with TRBD1. V shed 5 bases, J shed 6 bases, and the junction held 10 bases outside the gene matches. The CDR3 is 14 amino acids. Germline assignment: CDR1 DFQATT and CDR2 SNEGSKA (reference sequence). CDR3 protein: CSAQDRGRQKTQYF. The DNA of the CDR3 is TGCAGTGCTCAGGACAGGGGAAGGCAAAAGACCCAGTACTTC.

This clonotype was recorded at least ten times. The J gene is TRBJ2-2, the V gene TRBV30; perhaps D is TRBD1 or TRBD2 (6 bases each). CDR3 length equals 13 residues. V was clipped by 3 bases and J by 4 bases, with 9 bases between them. The germline gives CDR1 GTSNPN, CDR2 SVGIG (reference sequence). Here the CDR3 DNA reads TGTGCCTGGAGAGGGGGGTTCACCGGGGAGCTGTTTTTT. The encoded protein is CAWRGGFTGELFF. The variable domain in full, completed from reference TRBV30 and TRBJ2-2, reads SQTIHQWPATLVQPVGSPLSLECTVEGTSNPNLYWYRQAAGRGLQLLFYSVGIGQISSEVPQNLSASRPQDRQFILSSKKLLLSDSGFYLCAWRGGFTGELFFGEGSRLTVL.

This clonotype was found many times. V usage is TRBV5-1 and J usage is TRBJ2-1; 8 nucleotides agree with TRBD2. CDR1 SGHRS and CDR2 YFSETQ come from the germline V gene. V lost 0 bases to trimming and J lost 8 bases; unmatched junction nucleotides: 7. The CDR3 sequence is 15 residues long. This chain's CDR3 is CASSLAGGPSHEQFF. CDR3 in DNA: TGCGCCAGCAGCTTGGCGGGAGGGCCAAGCCATGAGCAGTTCTTC.

The chain's CDR3 is CASSLAGTVTGELFF. The CDR3, as DNA: TGTGCCAGCAGCTTAGCGGGCACCGTAACCGGGGAGCTGTTTTTT. The chain links TRBV11-2 to TRBJ2-2; D is uncertain. V lost 1 base and J lost 5, with 11 bases in between. Germline CDR1 reads SGHAT; CDR2 reads FQNNGV. CDR3 size: 15 residues.

At least ten counts were recorded for this clonotype. The rearrangement joins TRBV13 to TRBJ2-7; D unresolved. The V and J ends lost 2 bases and 5 bases respectively, with 7 bases between them. Germline V gene sequence: CDR1 PRHDT, CDR2 FYEKMQ (reference sequence). The CDR3 covers 12 residues. The CDR3 here is CASSLLNNEQYF. The DNA for the CDR3 is TGTGCCAGCAGCTTATTGAATAACGAGCAGTACTTC. Looking up the rest from reference TRBV13 and TRBJ2-7 gives the full variable domain: AAGVIQSPRHLIKEKRETATLKCYPIPRHDTVYWYQQGPGQDPQFLISFYEKMQSDKGSIPDRFSAQQFSDYHSELNMSSLELGDSALYFCASSLLNNEQYFGPGTRLTVT.

This clonotype was observed many times. The CDR3 region has the DNA TGTGCCAGCAGCTCGTGGGGAAACACCATATATTTT. It is translated as CASSSWGNTIYF. The chain carries TRBV6-6 and TRBJ1-3; D not resolved. Germline CDR1 MNHNY, CDR2 SVGAGI (reference sequence). The CDR3 extends over 12 amino acids. V lost 6 bases and J 4 bases, leaving 7 bases between the germline ends.

At least ten counts were recorded for this clonotype. This rearrangement joins TRBV7-8 to TRBJ2-3; D may be TRBD2 (5 bases). This CDR3 contains 15 residues. V lost 2 bases, J lost 4 bases, and 13 bases lay in between. Germline V CDR1 and CDR2: SGHVS, FQNEAQ. The CDR3, as DNA: TGTGCCAGCAGCTTATTTCCGGGAATCGCAGATACGCAGTATTTT. Translation: CASSLFPGIADTQYF.

The V and J genes are TRBV7-9 and TRBJ2-3; no clear D gene. V was trimmed by 3 bases and J by 6 bases, leaving 19 bases between them. The CDR3 runs to 16 residues. Germline V gene data show CDR1 as SEHNR and CDR2 as FQNEAQ (reference sequence). The CDR3 coding sequence is TGTGCCAGCAGCTTGGCCGGGCTCCAGGAAAGGGATACGCAGTATTTT. Protein sequence: CASSLAGLQERDTQYF. Drawing the rest from reference TRBV7-9 and TRBJ2-3, the complete variable domain is DTGVSQNPRHKITKRGQNVTFRCDPISEHNRLYWYRQTLGQGPEFLTYFQNEAQLEKSRLLSDRFSAERPKGSFSTLEIQRTEQGDSAMYLCASSLAGLQERDTQYFGPGTRLTVL.

In this sample, this clonotype turned up once. The chain uses TRBV29-1 and TRBJ2-5, with 7 bases fitting TRBD2. V dropped 7 bases and J dropped 3; count of bases not matched to a gene: 5. The germline V gene has CDR1 SQVTM and CDR2 ANQGSEA. The CDR3 runs to 12 residues. The CDR3 loop is CSGEGNEETQYF. The CDR3 DNA follows: TGCAGCGGGGAGGGAAACGAAGAGACCCAGTACTTC.

This clonotype was detected a few times. The V and J genes are TRBV20-1 and TRBJ2-7; 9 nucleotides line up with TRBD1. Germline V gene data show CDR1 as DFQATT and CDR2 as SNEGSKA (reference sequence). The CDR3 runs to 15 residues. V lost 3 bases, J lost 2 bases, and 8 bases stayed unmatched. The CDR3, as DNA: TGCAGTGCTAGTGGGGGGACAGGGATCACCTACGAGCAGTACTTC. Translating gives CSASGGTGITYEQYF.

A few counts support this clonotype. CDR3 coding DNA: TGTGCCAGCAGCTCCAAAACCGGGGTTACTGAAGCTTTCTTT. Protein sequence: CASSSKTGVTEAFF. The rearrangement links TRBV7-6 to TRBJ1-1; D unclear. The CDR3 has 14 residues. Germline V gives CDR1 SGHVS, CDR2 FNYEAQ. Trimming took 4 bases from V and 5 from J, leaving 14 bases between them.

At least ten counts were recorded for this clonotype. This chain connects TRBV6-5 to TRBJ2-3, with 10 bases matching TRBD2. This CDR3 has 15 residues. The V gene's germline CDR1 is MNHEY and CDR2 SVGAGI. J was trimmed by 3 bases and V by 6 bases; bases with no gene match: 6. CDR3 residues: CASSLSSGRTDTQYF. The CDR3 coding sequence is TGTGCCAGCAGCCTCTCTAGCGGGAGAACAGATACGCAGTATTTT.

This chain links TRBV20-1 with TRBJ2-5; 8 bases are shared with TRBD1. CDR1 is DFQATT, CDR2 SNEGSKA, per germline (reference sequence). V dropped 0 bases and J dropped 7; count of bases not matched to a gene: 7. CDR3 size: 14 residues. For the CDR3, the DNA is TGCAGTGCTAGAGACCCAGGGGGCGGTTCGACCCAGTACTTC. It is translated as CSARDPGGGSTQYF.

V gene TRBV4-1 combines with J gene TRBJ2-1, with D tentatively TRBD2 (6 bases). This CDR3 contains 14 residues. In germline, CDR1 is MGHRA, CDR2 YSYEKL. Trimming removed 6 bases from V and 2 bases from J, with 11 bases in between. The CDR3 loop is CASSIGGTYNEQFF. In DNA, the CDR3 is TGCGCCAGCAGTATTGGGGGGACCTACAATGAGCAGTTCTTC.

Worth noting for this clonotype: The CDR3 does not close with the conserved phenylalanine or tryptophan, likely indicating a read error. The V gene is TRBV20-1, the J gene TRBJ2-1; 14 bases are a match to TRBD2. Per germline, CDR1 DFQATT and CDR2 SNEGSKA (reference sequence). V lost 1 base to trimming and J lost 5 bases; unmatched junction nucleotides: 10. CDR3 length: 18 residues. The CDR3 DNA follows: TGCAGTGCTAGAGGGAGGGGACTAGCGGGAGTGAAGGACAATGAGCAGTTCCTC. As protein: CSARGRGLAGVKDNEQFL.

This clonotype was counted a few times. This chain links TRBV12-3 or TRBV12-4 with TRBJ1-2; 7 positions agree with TRBD1. J lost 8 bases, V lost 6 bases, and 12 bases had no gene match. The CDR3 spans 14 residues. The CDR3 DNA reads as TGTGCCAGCAGCAACAGCGAGAGACAGGGAGGCTACACCTTC. This encodes CASSNSERQGGYTF.

In the case of this clonotype: The junction shows a germline mismatch at one end, possibly a read error. This chain joins TRBV7-7 and TRBJ2-2, with 10 bases lining up with TRBD1. The CDR3 covers 15 residues. Per the germline V gene, CDR1 is SSHAT and CDR2 is FNYEAQ (reference sequence). In nucleotides, the CDR3 is TGTGTCAGCAGCACTGGGACAGGGGATACCGGGGAGCTGTTTTTT. It translates to CVSSTGTGDTGELFF.

This clonotype turned up a few times. The V call is TRBV12-3 or TRBV12-4, the J call TRBJ1-1; D gene unclear. V lost 1 base and J 1 base, leaving 7 bases between the germline ends. This CDR3 has 14 amino acids. The CDR3 DNA is TGTGCCAGCAGTTTAGGCCGAGAGAACACTGAAGCTTTCTTT. It is translated as CASSLGRENTEAFF.

This clonotype was found a few times. The chain is built from TRBV3-1 and TRBJ2-7, with a weak D call TRBD2 (6 bases). CDR3 length equals 14 residues. The germline V and J ends were trimmed by 5 bases and 4 bases, with 15 bases remaining between them. In germline, CDR1 is LGHDT, CDR2 YNNKEL (reference sequence). The CDR3 DNA follows: TGTGCCAGCAGCACCGGGACTGCGCTGTACGAGCAGTACTTC. Translating it yields CASSTGTALYEQYF.

At least ten counts were recorded for this clonotype. The rearrangement joins TRBV7-2 to TRBJ1-1; D is possibly TRBD1 (5 bases). V was clipped by 3 bases and J by 0 bases, with 8 bases between them. The CDR3 length is 14 residues. Germline CDR1 reads SGHTA; CDR2 reads FQGNSA. The CDR3 DNA is TGTGCCAGCAGCTTCTCAGGGATGAACACTGAAGCTTTCTTT. It codes for CASSFSGMNTEAFF.

This clonotype showed up many times. The rearrangement uses TRBV27 and TRBJ1-2; D not resolved. Germline values: CDR1 MNHEY, CDR2 SMNVEV (reference sequence). This CDR3 spans 16 amino acids. The V gene lost 3 bases and the J gene lost 6 bases, with 20 bases spanning the gap. The CDR3 DNA is TGTGCCAGCAGTTTTCGCCCATCCATCGTCCGAAATGGCTACACCTTC. Amino acids: CASSFRPSIVRNGYTF.

This clonotype was detected many times. The gene calls are TRBV20-1 and TRBJ2-1; D uncertain. Per germline, CDR1 DFQATT and CDR2 SNEGSKA (reference sequence). The CDR3 is 13 amino acids. V lost 6 bases and J lost 2, with 11 bases in between. The CDR3: CSAPKGAYNEQFF. In DNA form, the CDR3 reads TGCAGTGCGCCGAAGGGCGCCTACAATGAGCAGTTCTTC.

This clonotype was seen at least ten times. The rearrangement uses TRBV30 and TRBJ1-4; D gene uncertain. This CDR3 has 14 amino acids. Trimming left V 5 bases short and J 8 bases short, with 18 bases between. Germline values: CDR1 GTSNPN, CDR2 SVGIG (reference sequence). CDR3 amino acids: CAWDANGRSEKLFF. The CDR3 nucleotides are TGTGCCTGGGATGCCAACGGGAGGAGCGAAAAACTGTTTTTT.

This clonotype was counted many times. The chain couples TRBV7-2 to TRBJ1-1; TRBD1 is a possible D gene (6 bases). The CDR3 loop spans 17 amino acids. Germline CDR1 and CDR2: SGHTA and FQGNSA. V gave up 1 base and J gave up 1 base, with 16 bases separating them. The CDR3 sequence is CASSLGVWGRGNTEAFF. The CDR3 DNA reads TGTGCCAGCAGCTTAGGTGTCTGGGGGCGAGGGAACACTGAAGCTTTCTTT.

This clonotype showed up many times. CDR3 nucleotide sequence: TGTGCCAGCGGGCAGGGCAACAATGAGCAGTTCTTC. As protein: CASGQGNNEQFF. This rearrangement joins TRBV12-3 or TRBV12-4 to TRBJ2-1, with D perhaps matching TRBD1 (5 bases). V was pared by 8 bases and J by 5 bases, with 10 bases between. The CDR3 consists of 12 residues.

This clonotype was recorded many times. The chain uses TRBV6-1 and TRBJ2-3; D is uncertain. The CDR3 is 17 residues long. Germline loops: CDR1 MNHNS, CDR2 SASEGT. V lost 6 bases to trimming and J lost 4 bases, with 23 bases between them. The CDR3 DNA follows: TGTGCCAGCAGGATCCCTCCATCGGGTTTGATCGCAGATACGCAGTATTTT. Translated, it gives CASRIPPSGLIADTQYF.

Note on this clonotype: This CDR3 fails to terminate in the conserved phenylalanine or tryptophan, so it likely reflects a read error. The DNA is omitted, as the CDR3 cannot be located on it reliably, and the CDR3 follows TCRdb's listing. This sequence joins TRBV20-1 and TRBJ1-2. Looked up from germline, CDR1 is DFQATT and CDR2 is SNEGSKA (reference sequence). The CDR3 totals 11 residues, both ends included. CDR3 in amino acids: CSAANYGYTYV.

A remark on this clonotype: One end of the junction does not line up with germline, which may come from a read error. The J gene is TRBJ1-5, the V gene TRBV2; D ambiguous. The CDR3 spans 14 residues. Germline V gene lookup returns CDR1 SNHLY and CDR2 FYNNEI. CDR3 DNA: TGTGCCAGCAGTGAAGGACCGGGCAATCGGCCCCAGCATTTT. This sequence encodes CASSEGPGNRPQHF.

The V call is TRBV28, the J call TRBJ1-1; maybe TRBD1 (5 bases). V was pared by 7 bases and J by 4 bases, with 13 bases between. This CDR3 region has 13 residues. CDR1 is MDHEN, CDR2 SYDVKM, per germline. The CDR3 reads CASKGKTATEAFF. The CDR3 DNA sequence: TGTGCCAGCAAGGGAAAGACAGCCACTGAAGCTTTCTTT.